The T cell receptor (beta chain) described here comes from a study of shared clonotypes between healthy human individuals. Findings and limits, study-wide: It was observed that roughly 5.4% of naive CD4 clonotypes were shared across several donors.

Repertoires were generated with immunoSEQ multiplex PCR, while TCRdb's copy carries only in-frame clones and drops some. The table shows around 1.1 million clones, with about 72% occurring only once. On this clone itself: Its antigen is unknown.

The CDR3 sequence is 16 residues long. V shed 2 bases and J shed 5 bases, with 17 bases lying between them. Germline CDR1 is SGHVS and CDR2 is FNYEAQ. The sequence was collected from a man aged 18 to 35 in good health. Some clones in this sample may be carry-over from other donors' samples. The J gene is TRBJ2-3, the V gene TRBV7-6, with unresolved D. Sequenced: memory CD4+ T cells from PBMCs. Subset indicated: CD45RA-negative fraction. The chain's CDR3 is CASSLYSAVAEDTQYF. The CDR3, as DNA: TGTGCCAGCAGCTTATATTCCGCGGTGGCGGAAGATACGCAGTATTTT.